This TCR beta chain was identified in a study of cytomegalovirus exposure and HLA in healthy donors. At the level of the study: The roughly 110 validation repertoires were reported in a later analysis to have been generated on the same platform as the roughly 670 first-cohort repertoires.

As for this clone: As yet, its antigen is unknown.

While the first cohort had some 700 subjects, the donors belonged to the separate validation cohort of 120 subjects. The data were produced by immunoSEQ multiplex PCR, yet TCRdb's version contains in-frame clones alone and is incomplete. Seen here are about 280,000 clones, roughly 90% observed once, and the top ten hold over 0.7%. Study results and limitations: TCR clusters originating in the first cohort tended to co-occur in the 110 or so validation repertoires, according to a later analysis. The study flagged about 150 TCR beta chains as cytomegalovirus-associated.

The V and J ends lost 0 bases and 5 bases respectively, with 16 bases between them. CDR3 length: 16 residues. Germline CDR1 is SGDLS and CDR2 is YYNGEE. Sequenced material: PBMCs. V gene TRBV9 combines with J gene TRBJ2-3; D remains unclear. This receptor was taken from a woman between 18 and 29 years old in good health and CMV-seronegative. DNA for the CDR3: TGTGCCAGCAGCGTAGCTCGGCAAGGATCAGGAGATACGCAGTATTTT. Amino acid sequence: CASSVARQGSGDTQYF.